This T cell receptor beta chain was found in a study of vaccination and CD4 T cells after COVID-19. Treatment of the sample: roughly ten-day PBMC culture with coronavirus spike peptide pools or control peptides (ViraFEST assay). It was before the COVID-19 pandemic (2011-2018) that the unexposed donor's CD4+ T cells were collected. PBMCs were cultured at around 2 million per well with approximately 9.8 IU/ml IL-2 and 10 ug/ml peptide pools. Isolation of CD4+ T cells by negative selection took place after nine to ten days of culture. General study results and limits: The median count of SARS-CoV-2-reactive clonotypes rose from roughly 21 to 40, not significantly.

This clonotype occurred a few times. As yet, its antigen is unknown. Oncomine TCR Beta short-read sequencing was applied to DNA from cultured CD4+ T cells. A single record per CDR3 protein comes from TCRdb applying MiXCR to the PCR reads. The table records some 5,700 distinct CDR3 sequences, roughly two fifths of them present only once. The source is a human donor in good health. The sequenced material came from CD4+ T cells from blood, cultured in vitro.

For the CDR3, the DNA is TGTGCCACGGGACAGGGCAACTCACCCCTCCACTTT. As protein: CATGQGNSPLHF. The rearrangement uses TRBV21-1 and TRBJ1-6; the D segment call TRBD1 is taken from the table without a DNA check. TRBV21-1 is noted as a pseudogene. The CDR3 sequence is 12 residues long.